Listed below are T cell receptor beta chains from one sample, sequenced in a study of beta chain features in type 1 diabetes. The data were produced by immunoSEQ multiplex PCR, yet TCRdb's version contains in-frame clones alone and is incomplete. The top ten clones hold about 0.086% of a sample with 500,000 to 700,000 clones, 15% of them seen once. Material for sequencing was naive CD4+ T cells from blood. Receptors originate from a man in his late teens or twenties in good health. The CDR3 runs from the conserved cysteine through the conserved F or W. D genes are given only for firm matches. Expanded clones get a size class; other rows say once, few or many, or leave the size out.

few TRBJ2-4 NA TRBV12-1 CASPRAKNIQYF TGTGCCAGCCCCAGAGCCAAAAACATTCAGTACTTC
few TRBJ1-6 NA TRBV7-9 CASSLRGGASSYNSPLHF TGTGCCAGCAGCTTAAGAGGAGGAGCGAGCTCCTATAATTCACCCCTCCACTTT
NA TRBJ1-1 NA TRBV10-3 CAISEWEENTEAFF TGTGCCATCAGTGAGTGGGAAGAGAACACTGAAGCTTTCTTT
NA TRBJ1-5 NA TRBV30 CAWRERDSDQPQHF TGTGCCTGGAGGGAACGGGACTCAGACCAGCCCCAGCATTTT
few TRBJ1-2 NA TRBV30 CAWSSGNYGYTF TGTGCCTGGAGTTCGGGTAACTATGGCTACACCTTC
NA TRBJ1-1 NA TRBV28 CASSLTGNTEAFF TGTGCCAGCAGCCTTACAGGGAACACTGAAGCTTTCTTT
few TRBJ2-7 TRBD2 TRBV7-2 CASSLTSGGNYEQYF TGTGCCAGCAGCCTTACTAGCGGGGGGAATTACGAGCAGTACTTC
NA TRBJ2-1 TRBD2 TRBV7-3 CASSYTGLAGTNEQFF TGTGCCAGCAGCTACACGGGACTAGCGGGAACCAATGAGCAGTTCTTC
few TRBJ2-3 NA TRBV28 CASIEKGRRADTQYF TGTGCCAGCATTGAAAAGGGACGGAGAGCAGATACGCAGTATTTT
few TRBJ2-1 NA TRBV28 CASRGGLGRSDNEQFF TGTGCCAGCAGGGGTGGTCTCGGGAGATCGGACAATGAGCAGTTCTTC
NA TRBJ2-1 NA TRBV6-4 CASSDGGAARNEQFF TGTGCCAGCAGTGACGGGGGGGCGGCTCGGAATGAGCAGTTCTTC
NA TRBJ2-5 NA TRBV6-5 CASSYDGTTGETQYF TGTGCCAGCAGTTACGACGGGACAACCGGGGAGACCCAGTACTTC
NA TRBJ1-6 NA TRBV11-2 CASRIYNSPLHF TGTGCCAGCAGGATTTATAATTCACCCCTCCACTTT
few TRBJ2-5 NA TRBV7-9 CASSPTNGLGTQYF TGTGCCAGCAGTCCCACAAATGGGCTAGGGACCCAGTACTTC
few TRBJ2-1 TRBD2 TRBV15 CATSRKGLAGVVAYNEQFF TGTGCCACCAGCAGAAAGGGACTAGCGGGAGTTGTGGCCTACAATGAGCAGTTCTTC
few TRBJ2-2 TRBD2 TRBV7-9 CASSPGISGRYTGELFF TGTGCCAGCAGCCCAGGGATTAGCGGGAGGTACACCGGGGAGCTGTTTTTT
few TRBJ1-2 NA TRBV30 CAWGRTVLGYTF TGTGCCTGGGGTAGGACAGTGCTTGGCTACACCTTC
NA TRBJ2-3 TRBD2 TRBV9 CASSPLRLAGYTDTQYF TGTGCCAGCAGCCCGCTTCGACTAGCGGGGTACACAGATACGCAGTATTTT
NA TRBJ1-2 TRBD1 TRBV9 CASSAQQGYYGYTF TGTGCCAGCAGCGCCCAACAGGGGTACTATGGCTACACCTTC
NA TRBJ2-7 NA TRBV7-8 CASSLASAQAAYF TGTGCCAGCAGCTTAGCTTCGGCCCAGGCGGCGTACTTC
NA TRBJ2-2 NA TRBV20-1 CSASTPGELFF TGCAGTGCTAGTACGCCCGGGGAGCTGTTTTTT
NA TRBJ2-5 TRBD2 TRBV4-1 CASSQSTSGRLGETQYF TGCGCCAGCAGCCAATCCACTAGCGGGAGGCTAGGAGAGACCCAGTACTTC
NA TRBJ2-1 NA TRBV7-2 CASSLLKHLNEQFF TGTGCCAGCAGCTTGCTTAAGCATCTAAATGAGCAGTTCTTC
once TRBJ2-1 NA TRBV9 CASSWEVYGEQFF TGTGCCAGCAGTTGGGAGGTCTACGGTGAGCAGTTCTTC
few TRBJ1-5 TRBD1 TRBV2 CASSVRGFDNQPQHF TGTGCCAGCAGCGTCAGGGGGTTTGACAATCAGCCCCAGCATTTT
NA TRBJ1-1 NA TRBV4-3 CASSQAPGRMNTEAFF TGCGCCAGCAGCCAGGCACCGGGACGGATGAACACTGAAGCTTTCTTT
few TRBJ1-1 NA TRBV15 CATSRGDGDRAEAFF TGTGCCACCAGCAGAGGAGATGGTGATAGGGCTGAAGCTTTCTTT
NA TRBJ2-3 NA TRBV4-3 CASSQDVRDVKLYF TGCGCCAGCAGCCAAGATGTACGGGACGTTAAGTTGTATTTT
few TRBJ2-7 NA TRBV9 CASSVEGTAFSEQYF TGTGCCAGCAGCGTAGAGGGTACCGCCTTTAGCGAGCAGTACTTC
few TRBJ1-5 NA TRBV4-2 CASSQGNARGNQPQHF TGTGCCAGCAGCCAAGGGAATGCTAGGGGCAATCAGCCCCAGCATTTT
NA TRBJ2-6 NA TRBV11-2 CASSSLQGYGANVLTF TGTGCCAGCAGCTCCCTACAGGGTTATGGGGCCAACGTCCTGACTTTC
NA TRBJ2-7 NA TRBV27 CASSTGRYEQYF TGTGCCAGCAGTACCGGGCGGTACGAGCAGTACTTC
NA TRBJ1-2 NA TRBV7-9 CASSLAGRGQPHTGYTF TGTGCCAGCAGCTTAGCGGGCAGGGGCCAACCTCATACTGGCTACACCTTC
few TRBJ2-7 NA TRBV9 CASSKVGSSYEQYF TGTGCCAGCAGTAAAGTTGGGTCTAGCTACGAGCAGTACTTC
few TRBJ2-7 NA TRBV5-1 CASGRDTAGDEQYF TGCGCCAGCGGCCGGGACACCGCCGGCGACGAGCAGTACTTC
few TRBJ2-1 NA TRBV9 CASSVGQGRYNEQFF TGTGCCAGCAGCGTAGGTCAGGGACGCTACAATGAGCAGTTCTTC
NA TRBJ2-2 NA TRBV7-9 CASSQPGRTGELFF TGTGCCAGCAGCCAACCAGGGAGGACCGGGGAGCTGTTTTTT
NA TRBJ2-7 TRBD1 TRBV7-9 CASSSNRQGAKRYEQYF TGTGCCAGCAGCTCAAATCGACAGGGGGCAAAAAGGTACGAGCAGTACTTC
few TRBJ2-2 TRBD2 TRBV10-3 CAIRGTSGALTGELFF TGTGCCATCAGAGGGACTAGCGGGGCACTCACCGGGGAGCTGTTTTTT
few TRBJ2-1 NA TRBV7-2 CASSLARAGISEQFF TGTGCCAGCAGCTTAGCGCGGGCAGGGATTAGTGAGCAGTTCTTC
NA TRBJ1-2 NA TRBV9 CASSPYGSYGYTF TGTGCCAGCAGCCCATACGGCAGCTATGGCTACACCTTC